This is a list of T cell receptor beta chains from one sample in a study of glioma-infiltrating T cells. TCRdb called the multiplex PCR reads again in MiXCR, with one record for every CDR3 protein. The sample consists of approximately 89,000 distinct CDR3 sequences, roughly 23% of them appearing once. The sample consisted of glioma tissue, nonneoplastic brain tissue, or PBMCs (not recorded which). Source of these receptors: a human donor with low-grade glioma or glioblastoma, undergoing nonglioma brain surgery, or in good health (not recorded which). Each CDR3 is given without its conserved first and last residue. The order of the fields is D gene, J gene, V gene, clone size, CDR3 protein. D genes are given only for firm matches. Size values are once, few and many counts, or a class for expanded clones, and some rows have none.

TRBD2 | TRBJ2-7 | TRBV5-1 | NA | ASRYLAGLGEQY
NA | TRBJ2-7 | TRBV6-1 | NA | ASTPTGPTYEQY
NA | TRBJ1-1 | TRBV18 | many | ASSPPVGSFNTEAF
NA | TRBJ2-7 | TRBV7-2 | NA | ASSLPAGSSYEQY
TRBD1 | TRBJ1-5 | TRBV29-1 | NA | SVGTERLGPQH
NA | TRBJ2-3 | TRBV19 | few | ASSIPLRADTQY
NA | TRBJ2-3 | TRBV7-2 | many | ASSLGPVTQY
NA | TRBJ2-2 | TRBV4-2 | NA | ASSQVPTGELF
NA | TRBJ2-7 | TRBV27 | many | ASSRQPRYYEQY
TRBD2 | TRBJ2-2 | TRBV5-1 | few | ASSLTAGGVNTGELF
NA | TRBJ2-3 | TRBV6-6 | many | ASSYSTGPTDTQY
NA | TRBJ1-1 | TRBV5-5 | many | ASSLMDTEAF
NA | TRBJ1-2 | TRBV6-1 | many | ASKSGTFGGYT
TRBD1 | TRBJ1-3 | TRBV7-6 | many | ASSYRGSGNTIY
NA | TRBJ2-1 | TRBV20-1 | many | SARGVRGDNEQF
TRBD2 | TRBJ2-7 | TRBV6-1 | many | ASSELAGGGEQY
NA | TRBJ2-6 | TRBV4-1 | few | ASSRSVAPGANVLT
NA | TRBJ2-7 | TRBV6-1 | many | ASSSLGPSYEQY
NA | TRBJ2-3 | TRBV11-2 | many | ASSPLGRTDTQY
TRBD2 | TRBJ2-1 | TRBV20-1 | many | SARRVGLARYNEQF
TRBD2 | TRBJ2-1 | TRBV18 | NA | ASSLLAGGPGNEQF
NA | TRBJ2-6 | TRBV11-2 | NA | ASSLPSGANVLT